This section outlines one T cell receptor (beta chain) sequence together with its context. Its antigen is unidentified. These data originate in a study of CD4+ T cells in melanoma. Trimming at V came to 5 bases and at J to 2 bases, leaving 13 bases not matched to a gene. The CDR3 length is 18 residues. Per germline, CDR1 SGHTA and CDR2 FQGTGA. The table came from immunoSEQ multiplex PCR; TCRdb's copy has only in-frame clones and leaves some out. The sample has over 100,000 clones, about 90% seen once. Study results and limitations: Reportedly, melanoma neoantigen-specific CD4+ T cells showed varied differentiation states. A reported correlation linked neoantigen-specific CD4+ T cells to CD8+, macrophage and B cell function.

The source of this sequence is a human donor with melanoma. Sequencing was performed on peripheral blood. The chain uses TRBV7-3 and TRBJ2-3, with 10 positions matching TRBD2. CDR3 DNA sequence: TGTGCCAGCAGCCCCGGACTACTAGCGGGAAGGAACACAGATACGCAGTATTTT. This encodes CASSPGLLAGRNTDTQYF. The full variable domain, rest sourced from reference TRBV7-3 and TRBJ2-3, is GAGVSQTPSNKVTEKGKYVELRCDPISGHTALYWYRQSLGQGPEFLIYFQGTGAADDSGLPNDRFFAVRPEGSVSTLKIQRTERGDSAVYLCASSPGLLAGRNTDTQYFGPGTRLTVL.